Sequencing of this T cell receptor (beta chain) was carried out in a study of control samples from healthy donors and cancer patients. Profiled with immunoSEQ multiplex PCR; TCRdb holds only in-frame clones, not every one. Seen here are roughly 24,000 clones, around 86% observed once, and the top ten hold around 23%. Unmatched junction bases numbered 3, after V lost 0 bases and J lost 0 bases. Per germline, CDR1 LGHNA and CDR2 YSLEER. The CDR3 contains 17 residues. The sequence was obtained from a man aged 55 to 70 with colorectal cancer. The sequenced sample was PBMCs. The chain employs TRBV4-3 and TRBJ2-1, with 9 bases lining up with TRBD2. CDR3 loop: CASSQDDSGGSYNEQFF. CDR3 in DNA: TGCGCCAGCAGCCAAGATGATAGCGGGGGCTCCTACAATGAGCAGTTCTTC.